The present TCR beta chain was sequenced within a study of hypomethylating agent response in myelodysplastic syndrome. Background on the study: Of patients, about 75% of the 11 got azacitidine and 3 of 11 decitabine.

Profiling relied on immunoSEQ multiplex PCR, and the TCRdb table lists in-frame clones only, not all of them. The sample shows 2,000 or so clones, 80% to 90% of them seen only once. The V and J ends lost 5 bases and 5 bases respectively, with 9 bases between them. Germline values: CDR1 SQVTM, CDR2 ANQGSEA. This CDR3 is 11 amino acids long. This rearrangement joins TRBV29-1 to TRBJ2-5; D is ambiguous. Sequencing was performed on bone marrow, taken before or after starting hypomethylating agent treatment for myelodysplastic syndrome (not recorded which). The TCR sequence derives from a human donor with myelodysplastic syndrome. The DNA of the CDR3 is TGCAGCGTTAGGGTCTCGGAGACCCAGTACTTC. Protein: CSVRVSETQYF.